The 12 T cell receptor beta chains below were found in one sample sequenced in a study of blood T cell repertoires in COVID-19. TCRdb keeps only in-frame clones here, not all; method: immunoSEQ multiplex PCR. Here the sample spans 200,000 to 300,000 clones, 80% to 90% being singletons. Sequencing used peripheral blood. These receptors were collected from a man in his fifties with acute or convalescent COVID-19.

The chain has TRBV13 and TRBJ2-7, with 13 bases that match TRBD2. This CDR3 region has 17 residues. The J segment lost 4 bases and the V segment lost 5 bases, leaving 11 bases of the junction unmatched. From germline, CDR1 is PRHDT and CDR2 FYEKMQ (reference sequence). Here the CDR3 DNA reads TGTGCCAGCAGCCCGCGGACTAGCGGGAGAACCAGGTACGAGCAGTACTTC. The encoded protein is CASSPRTSGRTRYEQYF.

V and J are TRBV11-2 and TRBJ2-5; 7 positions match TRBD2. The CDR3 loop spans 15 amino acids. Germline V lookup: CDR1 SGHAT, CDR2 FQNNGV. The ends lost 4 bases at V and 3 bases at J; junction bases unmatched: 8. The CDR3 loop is CASSSRSGVEETQYF. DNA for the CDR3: TGTGCCAGCAGCTCGAGAAGCGGGGTTGAAGAGACCCAGTACTTC.

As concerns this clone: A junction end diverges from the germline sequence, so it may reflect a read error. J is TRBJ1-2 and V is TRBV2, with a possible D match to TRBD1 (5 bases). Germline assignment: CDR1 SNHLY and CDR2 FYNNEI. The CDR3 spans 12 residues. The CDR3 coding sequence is TGTGCAAGCATTGGGGGGGACTATGGCTACACCTTC. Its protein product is CASIGGDYGYTF.

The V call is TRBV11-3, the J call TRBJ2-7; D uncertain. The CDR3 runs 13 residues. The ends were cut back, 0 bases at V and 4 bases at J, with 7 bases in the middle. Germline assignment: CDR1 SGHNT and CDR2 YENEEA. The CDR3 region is CASSLEGAYEQYF. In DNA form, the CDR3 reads TGTGCCAGCAGCTTAGAAGGAGCATACGAGCAGTACTTC.

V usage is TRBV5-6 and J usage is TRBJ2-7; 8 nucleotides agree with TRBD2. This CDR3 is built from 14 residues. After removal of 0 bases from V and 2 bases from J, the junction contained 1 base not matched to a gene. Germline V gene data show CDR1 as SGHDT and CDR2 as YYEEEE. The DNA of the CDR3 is TGTGCCAGCAGCTTGGTGACTAGCGCCTACGAGCAGTACTTC. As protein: CASSLVTSAYEQYF.

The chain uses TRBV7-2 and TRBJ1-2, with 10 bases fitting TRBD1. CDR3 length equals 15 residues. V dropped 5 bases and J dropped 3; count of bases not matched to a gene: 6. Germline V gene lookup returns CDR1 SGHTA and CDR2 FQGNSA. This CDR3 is CASSARQGADYGYTF. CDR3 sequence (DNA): TGTGCCAGCAGCGCTAGACAGGGGGCGGACTATGGCTACACCTTC.

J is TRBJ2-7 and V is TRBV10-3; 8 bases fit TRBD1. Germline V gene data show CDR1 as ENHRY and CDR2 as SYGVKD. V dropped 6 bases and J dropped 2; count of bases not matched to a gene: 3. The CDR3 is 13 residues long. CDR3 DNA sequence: TGTGCCATCAGAGGACAGGGACCCTACGAGCAGTACTTC. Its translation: CAIRGQGPYEQYF.

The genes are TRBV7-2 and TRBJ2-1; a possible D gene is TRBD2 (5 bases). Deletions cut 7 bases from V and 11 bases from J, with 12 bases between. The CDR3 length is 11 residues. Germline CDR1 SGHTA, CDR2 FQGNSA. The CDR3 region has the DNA TGTGCCAGCATGGGTCGGGGTAAGCAGTTCTTC. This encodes CASMGRGKQFF.

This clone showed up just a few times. The CDR3 is CASSLSGQDSYEQFF. Here the CDR3 DNA reads TGTGCCAGCAGCTTATCAGGACAGGACTCGTATGAGCAGTTCTTC. V and J are TRBV7-9 and TRBJ2-1; TRBD1 matches 7 bases. V was clipped by 2 bases and J by 8 bases; unmatched bases: 9. Per the germline V gene, CDR1 is SEHNR and CDR2 is FQNEAQ (reference sequence). The CDR3 is 15 amino acids.

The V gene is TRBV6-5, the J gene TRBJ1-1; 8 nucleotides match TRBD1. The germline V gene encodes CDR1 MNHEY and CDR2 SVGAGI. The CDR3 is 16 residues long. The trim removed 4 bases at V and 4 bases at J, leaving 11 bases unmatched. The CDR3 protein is CASSSRQGSLSTEAFF. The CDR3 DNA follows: TGTGCCAGCAGTTCTAGACAGGGGAGTTTGAGCACTGAAGCTTTCTTT.

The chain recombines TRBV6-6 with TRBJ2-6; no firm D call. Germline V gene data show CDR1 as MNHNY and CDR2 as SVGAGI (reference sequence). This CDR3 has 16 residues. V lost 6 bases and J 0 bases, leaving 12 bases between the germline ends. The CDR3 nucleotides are TGTGCCAGCAGCGCCATGAGTGGCTCTGGGGCCAACGTCCTGACTTTC. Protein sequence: CASSAMSGSGANVLTF.

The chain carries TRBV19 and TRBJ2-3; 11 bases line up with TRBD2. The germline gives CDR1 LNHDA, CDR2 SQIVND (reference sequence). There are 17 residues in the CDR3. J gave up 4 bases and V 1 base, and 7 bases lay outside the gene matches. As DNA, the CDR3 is TGTGCCAGTAGTATAGGCACTAGCGGGAGTCGGGCAGATACGCAGTATTTT. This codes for CASSIGTSGSRADTQYF. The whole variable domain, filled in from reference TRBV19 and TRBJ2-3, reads DGGITQSPKYLFRKEGQNVTLSCEQNLNHDAMYWYRQDPGQGLRLIYYSQIVNDFQKGDIAEGYSVSREKKESFPLTVTSAQKNPTAFYLCASSIGTSGSRADTQYFGPGTRLTVL.